These 28 T cell receptor beta chains share one sample of origin, sequenced in a study of T-cell reconstitution after alpha-beta-depleted transplantation in children. Preparation of the TCRbeta library was carried out with unique molecular identifiers. Each CDR3 protein gets one entry after TCRdb re-called the PCR reads with MiXCR. Of 640,000 or so distinct CDR3 sequences listed, approximately 16% were seen once; the top ten hold 1.1%. The source material was PBMCs from the stem cell graft donor, sampled from the stem cell graft. The receptors here all came from a human donor who donated a stem cell graft to a child with acute myeloid leukemia.

The chain has TRBV3-1 and TRBJ2-7, with no clear D. This CDR3 is built from 13 residues. Germline V gives CDR1 LGHDT, CDR2 YNNKEL (reference sequence). Trimming shortened V by 3 bases and J by 1 base, and 7 bases separated the two germline ends. CDR3 loop: CASSHERSYEQYF. DNA for the CDR3: TGTGCCAGCAGCCATGAACGGTCCTACGAGCAGTACTTC.

This clonotype has just a few counts. This chain links TRBV6-1 with TRBJ1-2, with D perhaps matching TRBD1 (6 bases). CDR1 is MNHNS, CDR2 SASEGT, per germline. The length of the CDR3 is 14 residues. V was clipped by 8 bases and J by 7 bases, with 20 bases between them. The CDR3 protein is CASRTVRGSRGYTF. The DNA of the CDR3 is TGTGCCAGCCGAACGGTCAGGGGTTCGCGTGGCTACACCTTC.

Ten or more counts support this clonotype. This chain joins TRBV27 and TRBJ1-6, with 9 bases that match TRBD1. This CDR3 is built from 15 residues. Germline CDR1 and CDR2: MNHEY and SMNVEV (reference sequence). V was clipped by 5 bases and J by 7 bases; unmatched bases: 6. The CDR3 region is CASSPTGTGNSPLHF. The CDR3 DNA is TGTGCCAGCAGTCCGACCGGGACAGGGAATTCACCCCTCCACTTT.

The chain joins TRBV29-1 to TRBJ2-1; possibly TRBD1 for D (6 bases). V was shortened by 7 bases and J by 4 bases, with 11 bases between the two germline ends. This CDR3 has 12 residues. Germline CDR1 SQVTM, CDR2 ANQGSEA. The chain's CDR3 is CSARTAYNEQFF. CDR3 DNA sequence: TGCAGCGCCCGGACAGCATACAATGAGCAGTTCTTC.

The V gene is TRBV5-1, the J gene TRBJ2-1; D gene unclear. Between the trimmed V and J ends, which lost 0 bases and 7 bases, there was a span of 11 bases. The V gene's germline CDR1 is SGHRS and CDR2 YFSETQ. This CDR3 is built from 14 residues. CDR3 coding DNA: TGCGCCAGCAGCTTGGAGTGGGGTCGTAATGAGCAGTTCTTC. Translated, it gives CASSLEWGRNEQFF.

This clonotype has a count of ten or more. This rearrangement joins TRBV15 to TRBJ2-5; D gene uncertain. Trimming stripped 5 bases from V and 5 bases from J, with 6 bases between. Germline values: CDR1 LNHNV, CDR2 YYDKDF (reference sequence). The CDR3 spans 11 residues. The CDR3 sequence: CATSVSETQYF. CDR3 nucleotides: TGTGCCACCAGCGTCTCCGAGACCCAGTACTTC.

Comments on this clonotype: The missing conserved phenylalanine or tryptophan at the end of this CDR3 makes a read error likely. V usage is TRBV9 and J usage is TRBJ1-2, with TRBD1 matching over 12 bases. The CDR3 contains 14 residues. Germline CDR1 reads SGDLS; CDR2 reads YYNGEE. Trimming removed 4 bases from V and 8 bases from J; junction bases left unmatched: 6. The chain's CDR3 is CASSLGTGGMGYTV. The CDR3 DNA is TGTGCCAGCAGCCTAGGGACAGGGGGCATGGGCTACACCGTC.

A few counts support this clonotype. V usage is TRBV7-2 and J usage is TRBJ2-5; 13 bases are a match to TRBD2. The V gene's germline CDR1 is SGHTA and CDR2 FQGNSA. Losses at the gene ends were 2 bases for V and 5 bases for J; bases not matched to a gene: 11. CDR3 length equals 18 residues. The CDR3 bases are TGTGCCAGCAGCTTACCGCGACTAGCGGGGGGACGGGCCGAGACCCAGTACTTC. It encodes CASSLPRLAGGRAETQYF.

The chain uses TRBV27 and TRBJ2-2; D is uncertain. The V and J ends lost 3 bases and 7 bases respectively, with 9 bases between them. Germline CDR1 and CDR2: MNHEY and SMNVEV (reference sequence). The CDR3 consists of 13 residues. For the CDR3, the DNA is TGTGCCAGCAGTTTTTCCCTGGGCGGGGAGCTGTTTTTT. Its protein product is CASSFSLGGELFF.

The chain uses TRBV7-2 and TRBJ1-2; possible D gene TRBD1, 6 bases. Germline CDR1 and CDR2: SGHTA and FQGNSA. Trimming stripped 3 bases from V and 8 bases from J, with 13 bases between. CDR3 length equals 13 residues. CDR3 residues: CASSFRTERGYTF. DNA of the CDR3: TGTGCCAGCAGCTTTCGGACAGAACGCGGCTACACCTTC.

V usage is TRBV29-1 and J usage is TRBJ2-7; D is unclear. Germline V gene data show CDR1 as SQVTM and CDR2 as ANQGSEA. Trimming pared 2 bases from V and 4 bases from J, leaving 6 bases between. The CDR3 is 11 amino acids. CDR3 region: CSVEIGYEQYF. The CDR3 nucleotides are TGCAGCGTTGAAATAGGATACGAGCAGTACTTC.

In this sample, this clonotype turned up many times. The chain recombines TRBV20-1 with TRBJ2-1, with D unclear. Trimming removed 7 bases from V and 7 bases from J, with 17 bases in between. Looked up from germline, CDR1 is DFQATT and CDR2 is SNEGSKA (reference sequence). This CDR3 has 13 residues. The CDR3 sequence is CSGRPAAVNEQFF. The CDR3 region has the DNA TGCAGTGGCCGCCCAGCCGCGGTGAATGAGCAGTTCTTC.

This clonotype appeared many times. This CDR3 fails to terminate in the conserved phenylalanine or tryptophan, so it likely reflects a read error. The DNA is left out, because the CDR3 cannot be placed on it with certainty; the CDR3 is given as TCRdb lists it. The chain has TRBV20-1 and TRBJ2-1; the table's D call, TRBD2, has no DNA check behind it. CDR1 is DFQATT, CDR2 SNEGSKA, per germline (reference sequence). The CDR3 spans 13 residues, counting both ends. CDR3 sequence reads: CSARGDPKVAGPL.

This clonotype was counted many times. This chain connects TRBV20-1 to TRBJ1-1, with 8 bases lining up with TRBD1. The germline gives CDR1 DFQATT, CDR2 SNEGSKA (reference sequence). The CDR3 covers 13 residues. With V trimmed by 5 bases and J by 3 bases, 5 bases remained unmatched. The CDR3 loop reads CSAGQGHDTEAFF. The CDR3 coding sequence is TGCAGTGCTGGACAGGGTCATGACACTGAAGCTTTCTTT.

This clonotype was recorded many times. The gene calls are TRBV20-1 and TRBJ1-5; D gene unclear. V lost 5 bases to trimming and J lost 5 bases, with 13 bases between them. In germline, CDR1 is DFQATT, CDR2 SNEGSKA (reference sequence). The CDR3 sequence is 13 residues long. In nucleotides, the CDR3 is TGCAGTGCTCAATTCTACAGCGATCAGCCCCAGCATTTT. Amino acid sequence: CSAQFYSDQPQHF.

This clonotype was counted only a few times. The chain links TRBV7-2 to TRBJ1-1; no definite D call. The germline V gene has CDR1 SGHTA and CDR2 FQGNSA. V was cut by 6 bases and J by 4 bases, with 15 bases left in between. The CDR3 loop spans 14 amino acids. The CDR3 DNA reads as TGTGCCAGCAGGGACCCCGGACGGATCACTGAAGCTTTCTTT. Its translation: CASRDPGRITEAFF.

The chain employs TRBV7-8 and TRBJ2-7, with a possible D match to TRBD1 (5 bases). This CDR3 spans 14 amino acids. Germline lookup yields CDR1 SGHVS and CDR2 FQNEAQ. Deletions cut 4 bases from V and 2 bases from J, with 12 bases between. The CDR3 loop reads CASSSPQVPYEQYF. The CDR3 DNA sequence: TGTGCCAGCAGCTCTCCACAGGTCCCCTACGAGCAGTACTTC. Together with reference TRBV7-8 and TRBJ2-7, the CDR3 gives the full variable domain: GAGVSQSPRYKVAKRGQDVALRCDPISGHVSLFWYQQALGQGPEFLTYFQNEAQLDKSGLPSDRFFAERPEGSVSTLKIQRTQQEDSAVYLCASSSPQVPYEQYFGPGTRLTVT.

The V gene is TRBV6-2 or TRBV6-3, the J gene TRBJ2-5; D ambiguous. The CDR3 sequence is 13 residues long. Trimming removed 2 bases at V and 5 bases at J, with 9 bases between. Per the germline V gene, CDR1 is MNHEY and CDR2 is SVGEGT. CDR3: CASSYREMETQYF. In nucleotides, the CDR3 is TGTGCCAGCAGTTACCGAGAAATGGAGACCCAGTACTTC.

This clonotype was observed at least ten times. The chain couples TRBV20-1 to TRBJ2-1; TRBD2 might be the D (5 bases). CDR1 is DFQATT and CDR2 is SNEGSKA in the germline V gene (reference sequence). V dropped 8 bases and J dropped 7 bases, with 12 bases sitting between them. The CDR3 is 11 residues long. CDR3 amino acids: CSSGPDNEQFF. DNA for the CDR3: TGCAGTAGCGGTCCTGATAATGAGCAGTTCTTC.

This clonotype was picked up a small number of times. CDR3 amino acids: CASSWGTPGQFF. The CDR3 region has the DNA TGTGCCAGCAGCTGGGGAACCCCCGGGCAGTTCTTC. V gene TRBV5-8 combines with J gene TRBJ2-1, with D unclear. From germline, CDR1 is SGHTS and CDR2 YDEGEE. The CDR3 sequence is 12 residues long. Deletions cut 3 bases from V and 12 bases from J, with 13 bases between. Supplemented by reference TRBV5-8 and TRBJ2-1, the full variable domain reads EAGVTQSPTHLIKTRGQQATLRCSPISGHTSVYWYQQALGLGLQFLLWYDEGEERNRGNFPPRFSGRQFPNYSSELNVNALELEDSALYLCASSWGTPGQFFGPGTRLTVL.

This rearrangement joins TRBV5-5 to TRBJ2-6; the D is unclear. CDR3 length equals 16 residues. The V gene lost 4 bases and the J gene lost 0 bases, with 11 bases spanning the gap. CDR1 SGHKS and CDR2 YYEKEE come from the germline V gene (reference sequence). CDR3 loop: CASSIGPISGANVLTF. The CDR3 region has the DNA TGTGCCAGCAGCATCGGACCGATCTCTGGGGCCAACGTCCTGACTTTC.

This clonotype was counted ten times or more. The chain couples TRBV20-1 to TRBJ2-3; D is undetermined. The CDR3 totals 12 residues. Looked up from germline, CDR1 is DFQATT and CDR2 is SNEGSKA (reference sequence). The V and J ends lost 2 bases and 6 bases respectively, with 9 bases between them. The CDR3 region has the DNA TGCAGTGCTAGAACGGCGGCGGATACGCAGTATTTT. It yields the protein CSARTAADTQYF.

The chain recombines TRBV18 with TRBJ2-1, with D possibly matching TRBD2 (5 bases). This CDR3 comprises 15 residues. Trimming cost V 5 bases and J 8 bases, with 19 bases left between them. Germline V lookup: CDR1 KGHSH, CDR2 LQKENI. The CDR3 sequence: CASSTGVTLGDEQFF. CDR3 in DNA: TGTGCCAGCTCAACCGGGGTCACCTTAGGCGATGAGCAGTTCTTC.

This clonotype appeared a few times. This chain uses TRBV7-9 with TRBJ2-7; D is undetermined. Between the trimmed V and J ends, which lost 5 bases and 3 bases, there was a span of 11 bases. The CDR3 spans 13 residues. The germline V gene encodes CDR1 SEHNR and CDR2 FQNEAQ (reference sequence). CDR3 sequence (DNA): TGTGCCAGCAGCCCCCGCGGATTCTACGAGCAGTACTTC. Translating it yields CASSPRGFYEQYF.

This clonotype was detected a few times. The rearrangement joins TRBV7-8 to TRBJ1-2, with a weak D call TRBD1 (6 bases). Trimming left V 2 bases short and J 0 bases short, with 13 bases between. Germline CDR1 and CDR2: SGHVS and FQNEAQ. The CDR3 contains 16 residues. CDR3 sequence (DNA): TGTGCCAGCAGCTTATTGACCCGACAGGCTAACTATGGCTACACCTTC. It translates to CASSLLTRQANYGYTF.

This chain connects TRBV24-1 to TRBJ2-1; 14 bases are shared with TRBD2. The V and J ends lost 5 bases and 4 bases, in that order; junction bases with no gene match: 3. The length of the CDR3 is 16 residues. In germline, CDR1 is KGHDR, CDR2 SFDVKD. This CDR3 is CATSGGLAGEYNEQFF. The CDR3 nucleotides are TGTGCCACCAGTGGGGGACTAGCGGGGGAATACAATGAGCAGTTCTTC.

This clonotype has just a few counts. The rearrangement uses TRBV20-1 and TRBJ2-7; TRBD2 agrees at 7 bases. Per germline, CDR1 DFQATT and CDR2 SNEGSKA (reference sequence). J lost 6 bases, V lost 0 bases, and 11 bases had no gene match. The CDR3 is 15 amino acids. CDR3 sequence reads: CSARDPKSGLSEQYF. The CDR3 DNA follows: TGCAGTGCTAGAGACCCCAAATCGGGACTAAGCGAGCAGTACTTC.

This clonotype turned up a few times. The chain recombines TRBV20-1 with TRBJ2-1; 11 nucleotides line up with TRBD2. Per germline, CDR1 DFQATT and CDR2 SNEGSKA (reference sequence). Germline trimming cut 2 bases from V and 1 base from J; bases unmatched to any gene: 1. This CDR3 has 15 residues. CDR3 in DNA: TGCAGTGCTAGAACTAGCGGGGGTTCCTACAATGAGCAGTTCTTC. It encodes CSARTSGGSYNEQFF.